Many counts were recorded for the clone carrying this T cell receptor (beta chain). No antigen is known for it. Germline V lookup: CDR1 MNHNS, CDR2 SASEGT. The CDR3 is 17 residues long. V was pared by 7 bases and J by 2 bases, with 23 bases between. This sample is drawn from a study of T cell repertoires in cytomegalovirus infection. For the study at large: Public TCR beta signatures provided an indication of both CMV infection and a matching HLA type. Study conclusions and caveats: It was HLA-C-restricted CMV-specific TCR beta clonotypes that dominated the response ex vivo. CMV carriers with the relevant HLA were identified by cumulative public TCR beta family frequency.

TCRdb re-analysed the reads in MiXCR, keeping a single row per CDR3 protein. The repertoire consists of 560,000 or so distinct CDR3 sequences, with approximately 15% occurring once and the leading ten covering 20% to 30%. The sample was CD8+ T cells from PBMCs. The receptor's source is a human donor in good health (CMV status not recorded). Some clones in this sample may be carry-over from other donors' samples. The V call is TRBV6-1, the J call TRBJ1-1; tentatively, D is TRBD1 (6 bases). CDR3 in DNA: TGTGCCAGCAAGACCACGTTGACCTGGACAGATAACACTGAAGCTTTCTTT. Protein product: CASKTTLTWTDNTEAFF.